Described below is a single T cell receptor beta chain sequence and its context. In the original processing: The authors estimated nucleated cell counts from reference gene primer amplification. The data were produced by immunoSEQ multiplex PCR, yet TCRdb's version contains in-frame clones alone and is incomplete. That table supplies the V and J calls and clone size; D and trimming were determined from the DNA. The table lists around 370,000 clones, around 87% of them singletons. The V gene's germline CDR1 is SEHNR and CDR2 FQNEAQ (reference sequence). The CDR3 length is 13 residues. Germline trimming cut 4 bases from V and 6 bases from J; bases unmatched to any gene: 6. The data belong to a study of blood T cell repertoires in COVID-19. Whole-study context: Sites in the United States, Italy and Spain provided acute and convalescent COVID-19 samples.

The V call is TRBV7-9, the J call TRBJ2-7; 7 bases fit TRBD1. The clonotype comes from a woman aged 45-60 years with COVID-19, enrolled during active disease. The sequencing input was peripheral blood. The CDR3 nucleotides read TGTGCCAGCAGCTCCAGGGGGTGGAGCGAGCAGTACTTC. Protein product: CASSSRGWSEQYF.